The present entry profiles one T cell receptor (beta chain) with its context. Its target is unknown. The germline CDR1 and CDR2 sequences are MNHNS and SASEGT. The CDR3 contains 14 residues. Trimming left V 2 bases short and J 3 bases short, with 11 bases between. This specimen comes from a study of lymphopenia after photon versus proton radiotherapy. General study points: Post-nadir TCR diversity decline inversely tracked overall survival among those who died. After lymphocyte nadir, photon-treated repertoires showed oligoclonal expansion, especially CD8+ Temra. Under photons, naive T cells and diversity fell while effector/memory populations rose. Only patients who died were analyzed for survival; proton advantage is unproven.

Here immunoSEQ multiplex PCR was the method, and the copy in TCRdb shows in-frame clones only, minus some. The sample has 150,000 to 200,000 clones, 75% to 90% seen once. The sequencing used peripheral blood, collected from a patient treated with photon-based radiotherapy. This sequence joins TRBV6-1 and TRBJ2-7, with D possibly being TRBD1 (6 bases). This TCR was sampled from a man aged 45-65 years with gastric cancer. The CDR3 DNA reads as TGTGCCAGCAGTGAACAAACAGGGCGCTACGAGCAGTACTTC. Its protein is CASSEQTGRYEQYF.